Following are 31 T cell receptor beta chains from one sample sequenced in a study of blood T cell repertoires in COVID-19. The assay was immunoSEQ multiplex PCR, and TCRdb's table has in-frame clones only and misses some. The sample consists of about 120,000 clones, 80% to 90% of them appearing once. The sample comprised peripheral blood. All receptors come from a human donor in a cohort sampled during active COVID-19.

CDR3 coding DNA: TGTGCCATCAGCGGGACAGGAGGGGCCTACAATGAGCAGTTCTTC. Translating gives CAISGTGGAYNEQFF. The chain is built from TRBV10-3 and TRBJ2-1; 8 bases line up with TRBD1. Germline CDR1 reads ENHRY; CDR2 reads SYGVKD. The CDR3 loop spans 15 amino acids. The ends lost 6 bases at V and 2 bases at J; junction bases unmatched: 6.

The gene calls are TRBV18 and TRBJ2-7; weak D call: TRBD2 (6 bases). V was shortened by 3 bases and J by 4 bases, with 10 bases between the two germline ends. The V gene's germline CDR1 is KGHSH and CDR2 LQKENI. The CDR3 is made up of 13 amino acids. The CDR3: CASSPVAEYEQYF. In DNA form, the CDR3 reads TGTGCCAGCTCACCGGTAGCGGAGTACGAGCAGTACTTC.

The J gene is TRBJ2-3, the V gene TRBV5-5; D possibly corresponds to TRBD2 (7 bases). The length of the CDR3 is 15 residues. CDR1 SGHKS and CDR2 YYEKEE come from the germline V gene (reference sequence). V was trimmed by 0 bases and J by 3 bases, leaving 11 bases between them. CDR3: CASSLGAGATDTQYF. Here the CDR3 DNA reads TGTGCCAGCAGCTTGGGTGCGGGGGCAACAGATACGCAGTATTTT.

V is TRBV6-5 and J is TRBJ1-5, with 7 bases lining up with TRBD1. Germline values: CDR1 MNHEY, CDR2 SVGAGI. The J segment lost 6 bases and the V segment lost 5 bases, leaving 7 bases of the junction unmatched. This CDR3 has 14 residues. The CDR3 here is CASSRDRSSQPQHF. CDR3 DNA sequence: TGTGCCAGCAGTCGGGACAGATCTTCTCAGCCCCAGCATTTT.

The chain combines TRBV7-6 with TRBJ2-5; tentative D call: TRBD2 (6 bases). Trimming left V 2 bases short and J 5 bases short, with 21 bases between. Per the germline V gene, CDR1 is SGHVS and CDR2 is FNYEAQ. CDR3 length equals 17 residues. Written as DNA, the CDR3 is TGTGCCAGCAGCTTAAGGGTTTGGCAGGGTCGGGGGGAGACCCAGTACTTC. It specifies CASSLRVWQGRGETQYF.

This clone was detected once. The chain links TRBV5-5 to TRBJ1-5, with D possibly TRBD1 on 6 matching bases. V was pared by 1 base and J by 1 base, with 12 bases between. Germline values: CDR1 SGHKS, CDR2 YYEKEE (reference sequence). The length of the CDR3 is 16 residues. The CDR3 DNA reads as TGTGCCAGCAGCTTGTCAGGGGCAGGGAGCAATCAGCCCCAGCATTTT. This translates into CASSLSGAGSNQPQHF.

The J gene is TRBJ1-1, the V gene TRBV6-2 or TRBV6-3, with TRBD1 matching over 7 bases. The V gene's germline CDR1 is MNHEY and CDR2 SVGEGT. The V and J ends lost 5 bases and 3 bases, in that order; junction bases with no gene match: 12. The CDR3 loop spans 16 amino acids. CDR3 bases: TGTGCCAGCAGTAAGAGACAAGACAGGGTAGACACTGAAGCTTTCTTT. It specifies CASSKRQDRVDTEAFF.

The chain has TRBV7-2 and TRBJ1-2; D is perhaps TRBD1 (5 bases). Germline V gene data show CDR1 as SGHTA and CDR2 as FQGNSA. The CDR3 sequence is 15 residues long. Trimming removed 1 base from V and 2 bases from J, with 11 bases in between. The CDR3 here is CASSLESRANYGYTF. As DNA, the CDR3 is TGTGCCAGCAGCTTAGAGTCCAGGGCCAACTATGGCTACACCTTC.

This chain connects TRBV18 to TRBJ2-7; D unclear. This CDR3 contains 16 residues. Trimming stripped 0 bases from V and 0 bases from J, with 12 bases between. Germline V CDR1 and CDR2: KGHSH, LQKENI. In nucleotides, the CDR3 is TGTGCCAGCTCACCACCACTTCACGAGCCCTCCTACGAGCAGTACTTC. It is translated as CASSPPLHEPSYEQYF.

The count of this clone is one. This chain connects TRBV11-3 to TRBJ1-4; D is possibly TRBD1 (6 bases). This CDR3 is 15 amino acids long. Germline V CDR1 and CDR2: SGHNT, YENEEA. V lost 6 bases, J lost 0 bases, and 11 bases lay in between. CDR3 amino acids: CASRGGETTNEKLFF. In DNA, the CDR3 is TGTGCCAGCAGAGGGGGGGAAACAACTAATGAAAAACTGTTTTTT.

CDR3 in DNA: TGTGCCAGCAGCTTAAGGTTTGCGGGGAGGACCGGGGAGCTGTTTTTT. It is translated as CASSLRFAGRTGELFF. The rearrangement uses TRBV11-1 and TRBJ2-2; D is possibly TRBD2 (6 bases). CDR1 SGHAT and CDR2 FQDESV come from the germline V gene (reference sequence). With 2 bases removed from V and 5 bases from J, the gap between germline ends came to 15 bases. This CDR3 spans 16 amino acids.

The chain joins TRBV12-3 or TRBV12-4 to TRBJ2-7; D is perhaps TRBD1 (6 bases). V was shortened by 6 bases and J by 6 bases, with 15 bases between the two germline ends. The CDR3 covers 13 residues. The CDR3 DNA follows: TGTGCCAGCAGAAAAACAGGGTCCGGCGAGCAGTACTTC. Translating gives CASRKTGSGEQYF.

The genes are TRBV19 and TRBJ1-2; D is unresolved. Trimming removed 4 bases from V and 5 bases from J, with 8 bases in between. CDR1 is LNHDA, CDR2 SQIVND, per germline (reference sequence). The length of the CDR3 is 12 residues. In DNA, the CDR3 is TGTGCCAGTAGTACGACTGGATATGGCTACACCTTC. It yields the protein CASSTTGYGYTF.

CDR3 DNA sequence: TGTGCCAGCAGTGGAAACAGAGACAATCAGCCCCAGCATTTT. It translates to CASSGNRDNQPQHF. The chain carries TRBV6-4 and TRBJ1-5, with D unclear. The CDR3 totals 14 residues. Germline V gives CDR1 MRHNA, CDR2 SNTAGT. The germline V and J ends were trimmed by 4 bases and 3 bases, with 10 bases remaining between them.

The chain couples TRBV9 to TRBJ2-6; no clear D gene. Looked up from germline, CDR1 is SGDLS and CDR2 is YYNGEE. The CDR3 extends over 16 amino acids. V lost 0 bases and J 1 base, leaving 8 bases between the germline ends. In DNA, the CDR3 is TGTGCCAGCAGCGTAGTTGCAGTTTCTGGGGCCAACGTCCTGACTTTC. Protein sequence: CASSVVAVSGANVLTF.

This clone appeared a single time. The chain combines TRBV25-1 with TRBJ1-6, with TRBD1 matching over 7 bases. Germline V CDR1 and CDR2: MGHDK, SYGVNS. J gave up 5 bases and V 3 bases, and 4 bases lay outside the gene matches. The CDR3 totals 15 residues. As DNA, the CDR3 is TGTGCCAGCAGTGAGGGACAGCGCAATAATTCACCCCTCCACTTT. Amino acids: CASSEGQRNNSPLHF.

This chain connects TRBV2 to TRBJ1-6, with TRBD1 matching over 9 bases. From germline, CDR1 is SNHLY and CDR2 FYNNEI. Germline trimming cut 8 bases from V and 9 bases from J; bases unmatched to any gene: 5. The CDR3 contains 13 residues. The CDR3: CASGTGGVSPLHF. The CDR3 region has the DNA TGTGCCAGCGGAACAGGGGGCGTTTCACCCCTCCACTTT.

The chain couples TRBV12-3 or TRBV12-4 to TRBJ2-7; D unclear. The CDR3 runs 13 residues. The V end was cut by 5 bases, the J end by 7 bases, with 15 bases between. This chain's CDR3 is CASSPHQVGEQYF. CDR3 coding DNA: TGTGCCAGCAGTCCGCATCAGGTTGGAGAGCAGTACTTC.

The rearrangement joins TRBV28 to TRBJ1-1; the D is unclear. This CDR3 spans 15 amino acids. The germline V and J ends were trimmed by 1 base and 3 bases, with 12 bases remaining between them. CDR1 is MDHEN and CDR2 is SYDVKM in the germline V gene. CDR3: CASSLSFALDTEAFF. Written as DNA, the CDR3 is TGTGCCAGCAGTTTATCTTTCGCACTCGACACTGAAGCTTTCTTT. The variable domain in full, completed from reference TRBV28 and TRBJ1-1, reads DVKVTQSSRYLVKRTGEKVFLECVQDMDHENMFWYRQDPGLGLRLIYFSYDVKMKEKGDIPEGYSVSREKKERFSLILESASTNQTSMYLCASSLSFALDTEAFFGQGTRLTVV.

The CDR3 DNA reads TGTGCCAGCAGCTTAACTCCAGGGTGGGTCACTGAAGCTTTCTTT. Its protein product is CASSLTPGWVTEAFF. The chain recombines TRBV7-3 with TRBJ1-1; D is perhaps TRBD1 (5 bases). CDR3 length: 15 amino acids. Germline V CDR1 and CDR2: SGHTA, FQGTGA. The V end was cut by 0 bases, the J end by 4 bases, with 12 bases between. The full variable domain, in which reference TRBV7-3 and TRBJ1-1 provide the parts outside the CDR3, is GAGVSQTPSNKVTEKGKYVELRCDPISGHTALYWYRQSLGQGPEFLIYFQGTGAADDSGLPNDRFFAVRPEGSVSTLKIQRTERGDSAVYLCASSLTPGWVTEAFFGQGTRLTVV.

The chain uses TRBV30 and TRBJ1-5, with D tentatively TRBD1 (5 bases). V was trimmed by 0 bases and J by 0 bases, leaving 12 bases between them. Germline V gene lookup returns CDR1 GTSNPN and CDR2 SVGIG (reference sequence). The CDR3 runs to 16 residues. The CDR3 reads CAWSVWRGLSNQPQHF. CDR3 bases: TGTGCCTGGAGTGTATGGAGGGGACTTAGCAATCAGCCCCAGCATTTT.

There are a few counts of this clone. The rearrangement uses TRBV9 and TRBJ1-2; TRBD1 matches at 8 bases. V was pared by 4 bases and J by 8 bases, with 7 bases of the junction left unmatched. Germline lookup yields CDR1 SGDLS and CDR2 YYNGEE. CDR3 size: 13 residues. The DNA for the CDR3 is TGTGCCAGCAGCCGTCAGGGGGCGGACGGCTACACCTTC. Protein product: CASSRQGADGYTF.

The rearrangement links TRBV28 to TRBJ2-6; 7 nucleotides agree with TRBD2. The CDR3 contains 16 residues. CDR1 is MDHEN, CDR2 SYDVKM, per germline. V shed 6 bases and J 0 bases; nucleotides not matched to a gene: 5. CDR3 protein: CASRDGRNSGANVLTF. The CDR3 DNA follows: TGTGCCAGCAGGGACGGGAGGAACTCTGGGGCCAACGTCCTGACTTTC.

The CDR3 reads CASSSAGTSGSNEQYF. CDR3 coding DNA: TGTGCCAGCAGTTCAGCAGGGACTAGCGGGTCCAACGAGCAGTACTTC. V gene TRBV28 combines with J gene TRBJ2-7; 12 bases are a match to TRBD2. This CDR3 has 16 amino acids. CDR1 MDHEN and CDR2 SYDVKM come from the germline V gene. Trimming removed 4 bases from V and 5 bases from J; junction bases left unmatched: 9. The full variable domain, in which reference TRBV28 and TRBJ2-7 provide the parts outside the CDR3, is DVKVTQSSRYLVKRTGEKVFLECVQDMDHENMFWYRQDPGLGLRLIYFSYDVKMKEKGDIPEGYSVSREKKERFSLILESASTNQTSMYLCASSSAGTSGSNEQYFGPGTRLTVT.

The CDR3 sequence: CASSKGLSYEQYF. The CDR3 DNA follows: TGTGCCAGCAGTAAGGGACTTTCTTACGAGCAGTACTTC. The chain recombines TRBV25-1 with TRBJ2-7, with D perhaps matching TRBD2 (6 bases). V was clipped by 5 bases and J by 4 bases, with 12 bases between them. The CDR3 totals 13 residues. Germline V gives CDR1 MGHDK, CDR2 SYGVNS.

This clone was counted between two and nine times. This chain joins TRBV9 and TRBJ1-1; perhaps TRBD1 as D (6 bases). Trimming took 3 bases from V and 2 from J, leaving 20 bases between them. Per the germline V gene, CDR1 is SGDLS and CDR2 is YYNGEE. The CDR3 has 17 residues. The chain's CDR3 is CASSDINRGASNTEAFF. DNA of the CDR3: TGTGCCAGCAGCGATATAAACCGGGGGGCTTCAAACACTGAAGCTTTCTTT.

The rearrangement uses TRBV27 and TRBJ2-1, with a possible D match to TRBD2 (5 bases). The CDR3 extends over 13 amino acids. Germline loops: CDR1 MNHEY, CDR2 SMNVEV (reference sequence). Between the trimmed V and J ends, which lost 6 bases and 14 bases, there was a span of 20 bases. The CDR3 DNA follows: TGTGCCAGCAGCGCCGGGGAGTCCCTTATAAAGTTCTTC. It translates to CASSAGESLIKFF.

The chain employs TRBV28 and TRBJ1-1; 9 bases line up with TRBD1. The CDR3 has 15 residues. Germline assignment: CDR1 MDHEN and CDR2 SYDVKM. The ends lost 6 bases at V and 4 bases at J; junction bases unmatched: 9. The CDR3 nucleotides are TGTGCCAGCAGACTACCGGGACAGGGCAGCACTGAAGCTTTCTTT. This sequence encodes CASRLPGQGSTEAFF.

CDR3 in amino acids: CASSRRQGGGNQPQHF. The CDR3 DNA follows: TGTGCCAGTAGTAGACGACAGGGGGGGGGCAATCAGCCCCAGCATTTT. The gene calls are TRBV19 and TRBJ1-5, with 9 bases lining up with TRBD1. Germline CDR1 is LNHDA and CDR2 is SQIVND (reference sequence). The CDR3 is 16 residues long. The V segment lost 4 bases and the J segment 2 bases; nucleotides outside the gene matches: 6.

The rearrangement links TRBV24-1 to TRBJ1-1; perhaps TRBD1 as D (5 bases). Germline CDR1 and CDR2: KGHDR and SFDVKD. This CDR3 spans 14 amino acids. The germline V and J ends were trimmed by 7 bases and 7 bases, with 18 bases remaining between them. The CDR3: CATRAKGVFDEAFF. The CDR3 DNA sequence: TGTGCCACCAGAGCGAAAGGGGTGTTCGATGAAGCTTTCTTT.

This clone was recorded once. The chain combines TRBV6-1 with TRBJ1-6; D unresolved. Per germline, CDR1 MNHNS and CDR2 SASEGT. V was shortened by 2 bases and J by 13 bases, with 18 bases between the two germline ends. This CDR3 region has 15 residues. The CDR3 reads CASSELIHAVRPLHF. CDR3 nucleotide sequence: TGTGCCAGCAGTGAATTGATCCATGCGGTAAGGCCCCTCCACTTT.